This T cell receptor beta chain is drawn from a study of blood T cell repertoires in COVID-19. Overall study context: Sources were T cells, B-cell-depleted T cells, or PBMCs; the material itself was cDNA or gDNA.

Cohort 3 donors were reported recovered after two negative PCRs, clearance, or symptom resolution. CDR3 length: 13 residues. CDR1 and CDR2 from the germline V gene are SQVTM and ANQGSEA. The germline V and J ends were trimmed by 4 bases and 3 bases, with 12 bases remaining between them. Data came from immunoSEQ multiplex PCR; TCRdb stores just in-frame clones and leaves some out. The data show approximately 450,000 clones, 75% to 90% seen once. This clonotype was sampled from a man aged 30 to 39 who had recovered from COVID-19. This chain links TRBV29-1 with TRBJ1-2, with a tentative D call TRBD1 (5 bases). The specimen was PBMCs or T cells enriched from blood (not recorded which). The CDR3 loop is CSVARTRDYGYTF. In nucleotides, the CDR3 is TGCAGCGTTGCTCGGACCAGGGACTATGGCTACACCTTC.